This T cell receptor beta chain appears in the sequencing data of a study of cytomegalovirus exposure and HLA in healthy donors. Turning to this clone: Its target is not known.

The PCR contained 60 Vbeta and 13 Jbeta primers. This table comes from immunoSEQ multiplex PCR, and its TCRdb copy is limited to in-frame clones, with some not included. The sample totals approximately 100,000 clones. Germline V CDR1 and CDR2: SGHRS, YFSETQ. The CDR3 loop spans 14 amino acids. The V and J ends lost 0 bases and 5 bases, in that order; junction bases with no gene match: 5. Findings and limits, study-wide: 150 to 200 TCR beta chains were listed as cytomegalovirus-associated. In a later analysis, TCR beta V- and J-gene trimming showed a link to a missense DCLRE1C variant. CMV antigen specificity was confirmed in vitro for three CMV-associated chains.

The receptor's source is a man aged 40-49 years in good health and CMV-seronegative. Sequencing was done on a sample of PBMCs. V is TRBV5-1 and J is TRBJ2-7, with 7 bases lining up with TRBD1. The CDR3 loop reads CASSLAGTADEQYF. For the CDR3, the DNA is TGCGCCAGCAGCTTGGCCGGGACAGCGGACGAGCAGTACTTC.